The 20 T cell receptor beta chains presented below share a single source sample, sequenced in a study of blood T cell repertoires in COVID-19. TCRdb's table, derived via immunoSEQ multiplex PCR, lists solely in-frame clones and lacks some. The sample holds around 200,000 clones, 65% to 85% seen once. The sequencing input was peripheral blood. The receptor source for this set is a man in his forties or fifties with active or convalescent COVID-19.

The chain is built from TRBV30 and TRBJ2-1, with 9 bases that match TRBD2. Germline assignment: CDR1 GTSNPN and CDR2 SVGIG (reference sequence). This CDR3 is built from 15 residues. The ends lost 0 bases at V and 9 bases at J; junction bases unmatched: 9. The CDR3 loop is CAWSVLASGAAEQFF. The CDR3 DNA is TGTGCCTGGAGTGTATTGGCTAGCGGGGCAGCTGAGCAGTTCTTC.

V usage is TRBV9 and J usage is TRBJ2-1; 12 positions agree with TRBD2. Germline V gene sequence: CDR1 SGDLS, CDR2 YYNGEE. The trim removed 3 bases at V and 1 base at J, leaving 2 bases unmatched. The CDR3 is 16 amino acids. In DNA form, the CDR3 reads TGTGCCAGCAGCGCGGGGACTAGCGGGTCCTACAATGAGCAGTTCTTC. Its protein is CASSAGTSGSYNEQFF.

CDR3 sequence (DNA): TGTGCCAGCACCTTCTCAAGACAGGGGGCGGGGGCTTTCTTT. Protein product: CASTFSRQGAGAFF. The chain is built from TRBV6-6 and TRBJ1-1, with 10 nucleotides matching TRBD1. Germline assignment: CDR1 MNHNY and CDR2 SVGAGI (reference sequence). This CDR3 has 14 residues. V lost 7 bases and J lost 11; bases outside the gene matches: 13.

The rearrangement links TRBV6-5 to TRBJ2-3, with 8 bases that match TRBD1. The CDR3 runs 16 residues. V lost 4 bases and J lost 2; bases outside the gene matches: 8. Germline loops: CDR1 MNHEY, CDR2 SVGAGI. CDR3 sequence reads: CASSSSGGAFTDTQYF. In nucleotides, the CDR3 is TGTGCCAGCAGTTCGTCAGGGGGCGCTTTCACAGATACGCAGTATTTT.

Comment on this clone: The sample carries other DNA sequences with the same CDR3. The chain recombines TRBV5-1 with TRBJ1-1; no clear D. Per germline, CDR1 SGHRS and CDR2 YFSETQ. The length of the CDR3 is 13 residues. V was cut by 2 bases and J by 2 bases, with 7 bases left in between. This CDR3 reads CASSFNRNTEAFF. The CDR3 coding sequence is TGCGCCAGCAGCTTTAATAGAAACACTGAAGCTTTCTTT. Looking up the rest from reference TRBV5-1 and TRBJ1-1 gives the full variable domain: KAGVTQTPRYLIKTRGQQVTLSCSPISGHRSVSWYQQTPGQGLQFLFEYFSETQRNKGNFPGRFSGRQFSNSRSEMNVSTLELGDSALYLCASSFNRNTEAFFGQGTRLTVV.

The chain carries TRBV7-9 and TRBJ2-7; tentative D call: TRBD1 (5 bases). The CDR3 loop spans 16 amino acids. Germline V CDR1 and CDR2: SEHNR, FQNEAQ (reference sequence). V dropped 4 bases and J dropped 2 bases, with 18 bases sitting between them. The CDR3 coding sequence is TGTGCCAGCAGCTCCTCCAGGGCCCGTCCCCCCTACGAGCAGTACTTC. Its protein product is CASSSSRARPPYEQYF.

The chain employs TRBV5-1 and TRBJ1-6; D is unresolved. The V and J ends lost 0 bases and 7 bases respectively, with 8 bases between them. Germline V gives CDR1 SGHRS, CDR2 YFSETQ. The CDR3 has 14 residues. CDR3 sequence reads: CASSLANSNSPLHF. In nucleotides, the CDR3 is TGCGCCAGCAGCTTGGCCAACAGCAATTCACCCCTCCACTTT.

This clone is a singleton in its sample. In DNA form, the CDR3 reads TGTGCCAGCAGCCAAGATAGGCGGGGCGAGCAGTACTTC. This translates into CASSQDRRGEQYF. This chain joins TRBV3-1 (or the pseudogene TRBV3-2) and TRBJ2-7; tentatively, D is TRBD2 (6 bases). Germline values: CDR1 LGHDT, CDR2 YNNKEL (reference sequence). The CDR3 loop spans 13 amino acids. With 0 bases removed from V and 6 bases from J, the gap between germline ends came to 9 bases.

This clone has only a few counts. The chain links TRBV5-1 to TRBJ2-2, with TRBD2 matching 10 bases. Germline CDR1 is SGHRS and CDR2 is YFSETQ. This CDR3 spans 16 amino acids. Losses at the gene ends were 0 bases for V and 6 bases for J; bases not matched to a gene: 5. CDR3: CASSLAASGSPGELFF. The CDR3 nucleotides are TGCGCCAGCAGCTTGGCCGCTAGCGGGAGTCCCGGGGAGCTGTTTTTT.

The CDR3 DNA is TGTGCCAGCAGCGTAGCTCTAGTTGGGACCGGGGAGCTGTTTTTT. Translation gives CASSVALVGTGELFF. The chain uses TRBV9 and TRBJ2-2; D call uncertain. The V gene's germline CDR1 is SGDLS and CDR2 YYNGEE. This CDR3 region has 15 residues. With 0 bases removed from V and 5 bases from J, the gap between germline ends came to 11 bases. Variable domain in full (rest from reference TRBV9 and TRBJ2-2): DSGVTQTPKHLITATGQRVTLRCSPRSGDLSVYWYQQSLDQGLQFLIQYYNGEERAKGNILERFSAQQFPDLHSELNLSSLELGDSALYFCASSVALVGTGELFFGEGSRLTVL.

The V gene is TRBV4-3, the J gene TRBJ1-2; 7 positions agree with TRBD1. J gave up 0 bases and V 6 bases, and 4 bases lay outside the gene matches. Germline V gene lookup returns CDR1 LGHNA and CDR2 YSLEER. This CDR3 is 14 amino acids long. DNA of the CDR3: TGCGCCAGCAGTCGGGACAGTACTAACTATGGCTACACCTTC. Its translation is CASSRDSTNYGYTF.

The gene calls are TRBV7-9 and TRBJ2-7; D perhaps matches TRBD1 (6 bases). The CDR3 is made up of 15 amino acids. The germline CDR1 and CDR2 sequences are SEHNR and FQNEAQ (reference sequence). Trimming left V 1 base short and J 0 bases short, with 10 bases between. The CDR3 nucleotides read TGTGCCAGCAGCTTAGGCAGGGGTGGCTCCTACGAGCAGTACTTC. It encodes CASSLGRGGSYEQYF.

The V and J genes are TRBV19 and TRBJ1-5; weak D call: TRBD1 (5 bases). The ends were cut back, 5 bases at V and 4 bases at J, with 9 bases in the middle. This CDR3 is 13 amino acids long. CDR1 and CDR2 (germline): LNHDA, SQIVND (reference sequence). CDR3 bases: TGTGCCAGTAGTGTGACAGCTAATCAGCCCCAGCATTTT. Its translation: CASSVTANQPQHF. The full variable domain, with the rest looked up from reference TRBV19 and TRBJ1-5, is DGGITQSPKYLFRKEGQNVTLSCEQNLNHDAMYWYRQDPGQGLRLIYYSQIVNDFQKGDIAEGYSVSREKKESFPLTVTSAQKNPTAFYLCASSVTANQPQHFGDGTRLSIL.

This chain joins TRBV7-8 and TRBJ1-5; TRBD1 aligns across 12 bases. From germline, CDR1 is SGHVS and CDR2 FQNEAQ. With V trimmed by 7 bases and J by 6 bases, 7 bases remained unmatched. CDR3 length equals 15 residues. CDR3 coding DNA: TGTGCCAGCACCTTGGGACAGGGGGCAGGTCAGCCCCAGCATTTT. Its protein is CASTLGQGAGQPQHF.

V is TRBV5-4 and J is TRBJ1-3; D call uncertain. Trimming cost V 4 bases and J 4 bases, with 12 bases left between them. The germline V gene encodes CDR1 SGHNT and CDR2 YYREEE (reference sequence). The CDR3 has 14 amino acids. CDR3 protein: CASSAGSGGNTIYF. In DNA, the CDR3 is TGTGCCAGCAGCGCCGGGTCCGGGGGAAACACCATATATTTT.

The V and J genes are TRBV5-1 and TRBJ2-2; TRBD1 agrees at 9 bases. J gave up 8 bases and V 1 base, and 3 bases lay outside the gene matches. The CDR3 runs to 14 residues. Germline V lookup: CDR1 SGHRS, CDR2 YFSETQ. The CDR3 DNA reads TGCGCCAGCAGCTTGTACAGGGGGCCAGGGGAGCTGTTTTTT. Translated, it gives CASSLYRGPGELFF.

The CDR3 DNA reads as TGTGCCAGCAGCTTAGGACCCAGCGGCAATCAGCCCCAGCATTTT. This sequence encodes CASSLGPSGNQPQHF. The V and J genes are TRBV7-9 and TRBJ1-5; D gene uncertain. The CDR3 contains 15 residues. Germline V gives CDR1 SEHNR, CDR2 FQNEAQ (reference sequence). Trimming removed 1 base from V and 2 bases from J, with 9 bases in between.

The V call is TRBV5-6, the J call TRBJ1-2; 12 positions agree with TRBD1. CDR1 is SGHDT, CDR2 YYEEEE, per germline. V lost 4 bases and J lost 2; bases outside the gene matches: 3. The length of the CDR3 is 15 residues. The CDR3 region is CASSPGTGGNYGYTF. CDR3 nucleotide sequence: TGTGCCAGCAGCCCTGGGACAGGGGGCAACTATGGCTACACCTTC.

This chain joins TRBV5-1 and TRBJ1-6; D uncertain. This CDR3 is 15 amino acids long. Trimming left V 0 bases short and J 6 bases short, with 10 bases between. The germline gives CDR1 SGHRS, CDR2 YFSETQ. CDR3 protein: CASSLAGESNSPLHF. CDR3 in DNA: TGCGCCAGCAGCTTGGCCGGGGAGAGTAATTCACCCCTCCACTTT.

The chain joins TRBV15 to TRBJ1-2; D is ambiguous. Trimming stripped 5 bases from V and 0 bases from J, with 10 bases between. Germline V gene lookup returns CDR1 LNHNV and CDR2 YYDKDF (reference sequence). The CDR3 has 14 amino acids. CDR3: CATSLELANYGYTF. The CDR3 bases are TGTGCCACCAGCCTAGAATTAGCTAACTATGGCTACACCTTC.